This T cell receptor beta chain emerged from a study of metastatic and nonmetastatic thyroid tumors. Overall study: Peripheral blood and tumor or nodule samples from malignant and benign thyroid patients were compared.

Turning to this clone: Its antigen is undetermined.

Original data processing: The distant-metastasis classifier for papillary thyroid cancer was built from CDR3 differences across clinicopathological groups. TCRdb re-clonotyped the PCR reads via MiXCR. These V and J calls originate from TCRdb's pipeline instead of the authors' own analysis. This table has 50,000 or so clones, roughly 23% appearing once. Each patient went into thyroid surgery without having received any treatment. The CDR3 has 18 residues. Trimming took 4 bases from V and 3 from J; bases not matched to a gene: 17. Looked up from germline, CDR1 is MNHEY and CDR2 is SVGAGI. Points from the study as a whole: Benign nodules reportedly had significantly lower TCR beta diversity than malignant thyroid tumors in blood and tumor.

The chain employs TRBV6-5 and TRBJ2-7; 8 nucleotides align to TRBD1. This receptor was obtained from a male donor with papillary thyroid cancer or a benign thyroid nodule (not recorded which). Some clones in this sample may be carry-over from other donors' samples. Sequencing was carried out using blood. The CDR3 spells CASSCRDRLLLGSYEQYF. As DNA, the CDR3 is TGTGCCAGCAGTTGTAGGGACAGGTTGTTACTTGGAAGCTACGAGCAGTACTTC.